The 21 T cell receptor beta chains below all came from one sample that was sequenced in a study of patients and donors after allogeneic stem cell transplantation. TCRdb ran MiXCR on the RT-PCR reads and lists one entry per CDR3 protein. The sample consists of about 150,000 distinct CDR3 sequences, about two fifths of them appearing once. The specimen sequenced was blood, either unsorted or a sorted T cell fraction (not recorded which). These receptors were taken from a human donor who was either an allogeneic HSCT recipient or a stem cell or donor lymphocyte infusion donor (not recorded which). It is not recorded whose cells these are; they may come from a transplant donor.

This chain connects TRBV29-1 to TRBJ1-1, with D uncertain. The CDR3 sequence is 12 residues long. Looked up from germline, CDR1 is SQVTM and CDR2 is ANQGSEA. Trimming removed 7 bases at V and 5 bases at J, with 14 bases between. In DNA, the CDR3 is TGCAGCGCCTCACCGCGGGGTACTGAAGCTTTCTTT. Residues: CSASPRGTEAFF. Based on the CDR3 plus reference TRBV29-1 and TRBJ1-1, the full variable domain is SAVISQKPSRDICQRGTSLTIQCQVDSQVTMMFWYRQQPGQSLTLIATANQGSEATYESGFVIDKFPISRPNLTFSTLTVSNMSPEDSSIYLCSASPRGTEAFFGQGTRLTVV.

The J gene is TRBJ2-3, the V gene TRBV27, with a weak D call TRBD2 (5 bases). The CDR3 spans 16 residues. V was trimmed by 8 bases and J by 0 bases, leaving 18 bases between them. Germline V gene sequence: CDR1 MNHEY, CDR2 SMNVEV (reference sequence). CDR3 loop: CASSSLGGPSTDTQYF. The DNA of the CDR3 is TGTGCCAGCTCTTCATTGGGCGGGCCTAGCACAGATACGCAGTATTTT.

Of note for this clonotype: This CDR3 is missing its conserved last phenylalanine or tryptophan, likely due to a read error. This rearrangement joins TRBV12-3 or TRBV12-4 to TRBJ2-3; no reliable D call. There are 14 residues in the CDR3. Trimming cost V 5 bases and J 2 bases, with 11 bases left between them. The CDR3 nucleotides are TGTGCCAGCAGTCCCATCGACCTCACAGATACGCAGTATTTG. This gives the protein CASSPIDLTDTQYL.

The chain combines TRBV7-6 with TRBJ2-7; perhaps TRBD2 as D (7 bases). The germline V and J ends were trimmed by 6 bases and 1 base, with 16 bases remaining between them. Looked up from germline, CDR1 is SGHVS and CDR2 is FNYEAQ. The CDR3 runs 15 residues. The CDR3 loop reads CASRLGGGRSYEQYF. The CDR3, as DNA: TGTGCCAGCAGGTTGGGCGGGGGCCGATCCTACGAGCAGTACTTC.

This clonotype has only one observation. Germline is not matched at one junction end, which may reflect a read error. The chain recombines TRBV12-3 or TRBV12-4 with TRBJ1-1; D ambiguous. The CDR3 length is 12 residues. The CDR3 DNA reads TGTGCCAGCAGCCAAATAGGCACTGAAGCTTTATTT. Translating gives CASSQIGTEALF.

The chain carries TRBV28 and TRBJ1-2; TRBD1 matches 7 bases. Unmatched junction bases numbered 11, after V lost 6 bases and J lost 4 bases. This CDR3 comprises 15 residues. Per the germline V gene, CDR1 is MDHEN and CDR2 is SYDVKM. The CDR3 bases are TGTGCCAGCAGCTCGGGACAGCTAACAAGCTATGGCTACACCTTC. Translation gives CASSSGQLTSYGYTF.

V usage is TRBV27 and J usage is TRBJ2-2; 11 bases are a match to TRBD1. There are 17 residues in the CDR3. V lost 6 bases to trimming and J lost 4 bases; unmatched junction nucleotides: 10. CDR1 is MNHEY, CDR2 SMNVEV, per germline (reference sequence). The chain's CDR3 is CASSLTAGTGGTGELFF. CDR3 DNA: TGTGCCAGCAGCCTAACTGCCGGGACAGGGGGCACCGGGGAGCTGTTTTTT.

This clonotype occurred a few times. The rearrangement links TRBV27 to TRBJ1-1; maybe TRBD1 (6 bases). Germline V CDR1 and CDR2: MNHEY, SMNVEV (reference sequence). The CDR3 covers 16 residues. The ends were cut back, 2 bases at V and 0 bases at J, with 13 bases in the middle. Written as DNA, the CDR3 is TGTGCCAGCAGTTTAAAGCAGGGGCTGTTGAACACTGAAGCTTTCTTT. Its translation: CASSLKQGLLNTEAFF.

The CDR3 DNA sequence: TGCAGTGCTAGTAACGTTAACACCGGGGAGCTGTTTTTT. This gives the protein CSASNVNTGELFF. The V call is TRBV20-1, the J call TRBJ2-2; the D is unclear. Germline-derived CDR1 and CDR2 are DFQATT and SNEGSKA (reference sequence). V was cut by 3 bases and J by 2 bases, with 7 bases left in between. CDR3 length: 13 residues.

In its sample, this clonotype was seen a few times. This rearrangement joins TRBV7-3 to TRBJ1-1; D ambiguous. CDR1 and CDR2 from the germline V gene are SGHTA and FQGTGA. V lost 3 bases, J lost 0 bases, and 8 bases lay in between. The length of the CDR3 is 14 residues. The CDR3 DNA follows: TGTGCCAGCAGCTTCGGCGATTTGAACACTGAAGCTTTCTTT. Protein sequence: CASSFGDLNTEAFF.

This clonotype was seen a handful of times. The rearrangement joins TRBV5-1 to TRBJ1-1, with D possibly being TRBD1 (5 bases). The V gene's germline CDR1 is SGHRS and CDR2 YFSETQ. The V and J ends lost 4 bases and 4 bases respectively, with 11 bases between them. This CDR3 has 13 amino acids. Written as DNA, the CDR3 is TGCGCCAGCAGCAGAACAGGAGCCACTGAAGCTTTCTTT. It yields the protein CASSRTGATEAFF.

The V call is TRBV5-5, the J call TRBJ1-1; D ambiguous. The V end lost 0 bases, the J end lost 4 bases, and 10 bases lay between the germline ends. Germline-derived CDR1 and CDR2 are SGHKS and YYEKEE (reference sequence). The CDR3 is 14 amino acids. The chain's CDR3 is CASSLAERATEAFF. Here the CDR3 DNA reads TGTGCCAGCAGCTTGGCCGAGAGGGCCACTGAAGCTTTCTTT.

V is TRBV3-1 and J is TRBJ1-3; D unclear. Germline-derived CDR1 and CDR2 are LGHDT and YNNKEL (reference sequence). V was cut by 1 base and J by 3 bases, with 19 bases left in between. The CDR3 totals 18 residues. Written as DNA, the CDR3 is TGTGCCAGCAGCCAAGGGTTGTCCCCCCGTACGGTTGGAAACACCATATATTTT. As protein: CASSQGLSPRTVGNTIYF.

The rearrangement uses TRBV12-3 or TRBV12-4 and TRBJ1-5, with 8 bases lining up with TRBD1. J was trimmed by 7 bases and V by 5 bases; bases with no gene match: 1. The length of the CDR3 is 12 residues. The CDR3 is CASSQGAQPQHF. DNA of the CDR3: TGTGCCAGCAGTCAGGGGGCACAGCCCCAGCATTTT.

The table lists this clonotype with many counts. The V and J genes are TRBV12-3 or TRBV12-4 and TRBJ1-3, with D possibly being TRBD1 (5 bases). The CDR3 extends over 14 amino acids. Trimming left V 3 bases short and J 0 bases short, with 6 bases between. The CDR3 spells CASSFRDSGNTIYF. The DNA of the CDR3 is TGTGCCAGCAGTTTCAGGGACTCTGGAAACACCATATATTTT.

The rearrangement joins TRBV6-5 to TRBJ2-5; no definite D call. Trimming shortened V by 4 bases and J by 4 bases, and 13 bases separated the two germline ends. Germline lookup yields CDR1 MNHEY and CDR2 SVGAGI. The CDR3 totals 14 residues. CDR3 nucleotides: TGTGCCAGCAGTTCCCTGGGAAGGTTAGAGACCCAGTACTTC. It yields the protein CASSSLGRLETQYF.

This clonotype has only a few counts. The chain uses TRBV11-2 and TRBJ2-3; D possibly matches TRBD1 or TRBD2 (5 bases each). Between the trimmed V and J ends, which lost 1 base and 2 bases, there was a span of 16 bases. The V gene's germline CDR1 is SGHAT and CDR2 FQNNGV. The CDR3 runs 17 residues. This CDR3 is CASSLGRGREPTDTQYF. The DNA for the CDR3 is TGTGCCAGCAGCTTAGGTCGAGGCAGGGAGCCCACAGATACGCAGTATTTT.

The chain combines TRBV7-3 with TRBJ2-1, with TRBD1 identical over 7 bases. The junction had 7 bases not matched to a gene; V was cut back by 5 bases and J by 0 bases. This CDR3 has 16 residues. The germline gives CDR1 SGHTA, CDR2 FQGTGA. The CDR3 is CASSQDRPSSYNEQFF. CDR3 coding DNA: TGTGCCAGCAGCCAGGACAGGCCCAGCTCCTACAATGAGCAGTTCTTC.

This CDR3 is CASSRTTGMAEKLFF. The CDR3 nucleotides read TGTGCCAGTAGTAGGACGACAGGGATGGCGGAAAAACTGTTTTTT. This chain links TRBV19 with TRBJ1-4; 7 nucleotides align to TRBD1. The CDR3 contains 15 residues. The V gene end was trimmed by 4 bases and the J gene end by 8 bases; junction bases not matched to a gene: 10. CDR1 and CDR2 from the germline V gene are LNHDA and SQIVND (reference sequence). The whole variable domain, filled in from reference TRBV19 and TRBJ1-4, reads DGGITQSPKYLFRKEGQNVTLSCEQNLNHDAMYWYRQDPGQGLRLIYYSQIVNDFQKGDIAEGYSVSREKKESFPLTVTSAQKNPTAFYLCASSRTTGMAEKLFFGSGTQLSVL.

This clonotype has a count of ten or more. The rearrangement links TRBV12-3 or TRBV12-4 to TRBJ1-5; TRBD1 agrees at 7 bases. Unmatched junction bases numbered 7, after V lost 6 bases and J lost 2 bases. CDR3 size: 15 residues. The CDR3, as DNA: TGTGCCAGCAGGAGACAGGGTTGGGGCAATCAGCCCCAGCATTTT. It encodes CASRRQGWGNQPQHF.

CDR3 bases: TGTGCCAGCACCAAGGGGGGTGAAAAACTGTTTTTT. Its translation is CASTKGGEKLFF. The chain joins TRBV12-3 or TRBV12-4 to TRBJ1-4, with a tentative D call TRBD1 (6 bases). The CDR3 totals 12 residues. V was shortened by 7 bases and J by 7 bases, with 10 bases between the two germline ends.